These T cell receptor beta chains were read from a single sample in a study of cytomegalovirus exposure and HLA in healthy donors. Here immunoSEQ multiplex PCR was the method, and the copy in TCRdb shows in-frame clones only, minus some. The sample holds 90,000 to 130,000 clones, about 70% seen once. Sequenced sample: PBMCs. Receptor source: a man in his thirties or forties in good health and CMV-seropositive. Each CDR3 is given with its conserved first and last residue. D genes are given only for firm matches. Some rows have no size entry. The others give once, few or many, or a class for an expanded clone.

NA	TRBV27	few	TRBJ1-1	TGTGCCAGCAGTTTGGGCCAATTCAGTTCTCAAGCTTTCTTT	CASSLGQFSSQAFF
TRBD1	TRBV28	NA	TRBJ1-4	TGTGCCAGCAGTCCGGGACAGTCTAATGAAAAACTGTTTTTT	CASSPGQSNEKLFF
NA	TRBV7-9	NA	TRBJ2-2	TGTGCCAGCAGCTCCCTAGGACTCTCGGCCGGGGAGCTGTTTTTT	CASSSLGLSAGELFF
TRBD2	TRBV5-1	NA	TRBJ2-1	TGCGCCAGCAGCTTGGGGTATAGCGGGGGTAATGAGCAGTTCTTC	CASSLGYSGGNEQFF
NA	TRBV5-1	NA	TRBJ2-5	TGCGCCAGCAGCTTGGCCTCCAGGGCGGAGACCCAGTACTTC	CASSLASRAETQYF
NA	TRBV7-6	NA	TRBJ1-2	TGTGCCAGCAGCTTAACGATCCGAGGGAACGGCTACACCTTC	CASSLTIRGNGYTF
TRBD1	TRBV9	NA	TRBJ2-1	TGTGCCAGCAGCGTAGAGGGGGCTAGGGGCAATGAGCAGTTCTTC	CASSVEGARGNEQFF
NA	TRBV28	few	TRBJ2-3	TGTGCCAGCAGTGGCGTCTATGAATCAGGCAGGGGAATAGATACGCAGTATTTT	CASSGVYESGRGIDTQYF
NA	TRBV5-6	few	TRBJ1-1	TGTGCCAGCAGCTTTGAGGGTGCTGAAGCTTTCTTT	CASSFEGAEAFF
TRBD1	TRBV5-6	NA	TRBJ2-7	TGTGCCACCCGGGACAGGCGAGGGAGTTCCTACGAGCAGTACTTC	CATRDRRGSSYEQYF
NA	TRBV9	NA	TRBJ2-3	TGTGCCAGCAGCGTAGGCGGGGCCTCAGATACGCAGTATTTT	CASSVGGASDTQYF
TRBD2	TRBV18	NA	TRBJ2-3	TGTGCCAGCTCACCACGCGTTAAACTAGCGGAAACAGATACGCAGTATTTT	CASSPRVKLAETDTQYF
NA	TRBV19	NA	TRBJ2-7	TGTGCCAGTAGTATAGATCGAGAGGAAGAGCAGTACTTC	CASSIDREEEQYF
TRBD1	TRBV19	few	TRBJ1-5	TGTGCCAGTAGTTTAGGGACAGGGGGAGGCAATCAGCCCCAGCATTTT	CASSLGTGGGNQPQHF
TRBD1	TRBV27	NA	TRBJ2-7	TGTGCCAGCAGTTTGACCGGGACAGTCGGCGAGCAGTACTTC	CASSLTGTVGEQYF
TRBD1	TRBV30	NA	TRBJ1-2	TGTGCCTGGAGTCCGAGACAGGGGGCGTCTGGCTACACCTTC	CAWSPRQGASGYTF
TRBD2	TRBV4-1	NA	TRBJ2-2	TGCGCCAGCAGCCGGGAGGCGGGGGGGCCCCTCGGGGAGCTGTTTTTT	CASSREAGGPLGELFF
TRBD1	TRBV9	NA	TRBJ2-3	TGTGCCAGCAGCGTCCAGGGGGCGCTCCCCACAGATACGCAGTATTTT	CASSVQGALPTDTQYF
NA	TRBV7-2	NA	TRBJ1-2	TGTGCCAGCAGCCCACAAGTTGACAGCGCCTATGGCTACACCTTC	CASSPQVDSAYGYTF
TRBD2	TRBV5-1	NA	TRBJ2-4	TGCGCCAGCAGCTTGGCCGGGGGGTGGGCCAAAAACATTCAGTACTTC	CASSLAGGWAKNIQYF
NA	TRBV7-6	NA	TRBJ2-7	TGTGCCAGCAGCGCCCCCCGGTCCGAGCAGTACTTC	CASSAPRSEQYF
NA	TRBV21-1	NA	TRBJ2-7	TGTGCCAGCAGCAAAGGCTTTTGGCCTAGCGGGGGCCGGCCCCCCTACGAGCAGTACTTC	CASSKGFWPSGGRPPYEQYF
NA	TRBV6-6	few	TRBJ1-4	TGTGCCAGCAGTTACGGGCAGGAGGGGGAAAAACTGTTTTTT	CASSYGQEGEKLFF
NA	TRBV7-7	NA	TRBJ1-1	TGTGCCAGCAGTCCGAGTGAGAACACTGAAGCTTTCTTT	CASSPSENTEAFF
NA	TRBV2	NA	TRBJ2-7	TGTGCCAGCAGTGAAGCGCCCGGGACTGACTACGAGCAGTACTTC	CASSEAPGTDYEQYF
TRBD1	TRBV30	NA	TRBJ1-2	TGTGCCTGGAGTGTACCGACAGGGAGGTCCATGGGCTATGGCTACACCTTC	CAWSVPTGRSMGYGYTF
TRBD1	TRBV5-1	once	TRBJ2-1	TGCGCCAGCAGCCGTGGCAGCACAGGGGGCGTCAACAATGAGCAGTTCTTC	CASSRGSTGGVNNEQFF
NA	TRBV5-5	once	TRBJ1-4	TGTGCCAGCAGCTTGCAGGGGACGGCTAATGAAAAACTGTTTTTT	CASSLQGTANEKLFF
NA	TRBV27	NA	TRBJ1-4	TGTGCCAGCAGTTTAAAGGCAGCTTTAGGAGTGGATATGAGTGAAAAACTGTTTTTT	CASSLKAALGVDMSEKLFF
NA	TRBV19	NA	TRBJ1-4	TGTGCCAGTAGTATCACCAGGGATGAAAAACTGTTTTTT	CASSITRDEKLFF
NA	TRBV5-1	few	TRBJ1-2	TGCGCCAGCAGCTTGGGGCAGGGATCAGGCGGCTACACCTTC	CASSLGQGSGGYTF
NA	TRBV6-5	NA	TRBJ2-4	TGTGCCAGCAGTTACAGGCAGGGTTTGAACATTCAGTACTTC	CASSYRQGLNIQYF
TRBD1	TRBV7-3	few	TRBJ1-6	TGTGCCAGCAGCTTCGGGACAGGGAATAATTCACCCCTCCACTTT	CASSFGTGNNSPLHF